The 25 T cell receptor beta chains reported below all come from one sample, sequenced in a study of blood T cell repertoires in COVID-19. Generated by immunoSEQ multiplex PCR, the TCRdb table keeps only in-frame clones and is missing some. The sample includes some 380,000 clones, around 91% seen only once; the top ten take 6.5% to 8%. The sequenced sample consisted of peripheral blood. The receptors derive from a man aged 18 to 29 with active or convalescent COVID-19.

The rearrangement joins TRBV7-8 to TRBJ2-1; 8 bases agree with TRBD2. CDR1 is SGHVS and CDR2 is FQNEAQ in the germline V gene. The ends lost 5 bases at V and 6 bases at J; junction bases unmatched: 9. The CDR3 extends over 15 amino acids. The CDR3 DNA is TGTGCCAGCAGCCGGGGGCGGGGGGCCATCAATGAGCAGTTCTTC. Translating it yields CASSRGRGAINEQFF.

The V call is TRBV11-2, the J call TRBJ2-7, with D possibly TRBD2 on 6 matching bases. The germline CDR1 and CDR2 sequences are SGHAT and FQNNGV. V was clipped by 1 base and J by 6 bases, with 10 bases between them. This CDR3 region has 13 residues. The CDR3 DNA reads TGTGCCAGCAGCTTAGCGGGAGAGGTCGAGCAGTACTTC. This codes for CASSLAGEVEQYF.

This clone is a singleton in its sample. This rearrangement joins TRBV3-1 (or the pseudogene TRBV3-2) to TRBJ1-3; perhaps TRBD1 as D (5 bases). CDR1 is LGHDT and CDR2 is YNNKEL in the germline V gene (reference sequence). The V gene lost 0 bases and the J gene lost 4 bases, with 10 bases spanning the gap. The CDR3 sequence is 15 residues long. DNA for the CDR3: TGTGCCAGCAGCCAAGAGGGGGGTGCCGGAAACACCATATATTTT. This codes for CASSQEGGAGNTIYF.

This clone came up once. The chain recombines TRBV28 with TRBJ2-1, with 10 bases aligning to TRBD2. Germline values: CDR1 MDHEN, CDR2 SYDVKM. Trimming removed 6 bases from V and 1 base from J; junction bases left unmatched: 0. This CDR3 contains 14 residues. CDR3 protein: CASRGLASYNEQFF. CDR3 coding DNA: TGTGCCAGCAGGGGACTAGCGTCCTACAATGAGCAGTTCTTC.

This chain links TRBV2 with TRBJ1-5; 9 bases are a match to TRBD1. The CDR3 has 13 residues. Germline assignment: CDR1 SNHLY and CDR2 FYNNEI. Trimming removed 7 bases from V and 5 bases from J; junction bases left unmatched: 3. The CDR3 nucleotides read TGTGCCAGCAAGGACAGGGGAGATCAGCCCCAGCATTTT. Its protein is CASKDRGDQPQHF.

The V call is TRBV28, the J call TRBJ2-7; 9 bases are shared with TRBD1. V lost 4 bases, J lost 6 bases, and 7 bases stayed unmatched. Germline V gives CDR1 MDHEN, CDR2 SYDVKM. This CDR3 region has 14 residues. The CDR3 DNA sequence: TGTGCCAGCAGTTGGGAAACAGGGGGCCCCGAGCAGTACTTC. Translating gives CASSWETGGPEQYF.

This clone was counted once. The chain links TRBV6-2 or TRBV6-3 to TRBJ2-4, with 7 bases lining up with TRBD1. The CDR3 is made up of 17 amino acids. V dropped 2 bases and J dropped 0; count of bases not matched to a gene: 7. Per the germline V gene, CDR1 is MNHEY and CDR2 is SVGEGT. CDR3 DNA: TGTGCCAGCAGTTACAGGGGACAGCCGCTAGCCAAAAACATTCAGTACTTC. It is translated as CASSYRGQPLAKNIQYF.

The CDR3 is CASSQEYSKQYF. The CDR3, as DNA: TGCGCCAGCAGCCAAGAATATAGTAAGCAGTACTTC. V is TRBV4-3 and J is TRBJ2-7; no reliable D call. V lost 0 bases and J lost 8, with 8 bases in between. Germline CDR1 LGHNA, CDR2 YSLEER. The CDR3 runs 12 residues.

The rearrangement joins TRBV3-1 (or the pseudogene TRBV3-2) to TRBJ2-1; 13 bases are a match to TRBD2. Germline assignment: CDR1 LGHDT and CDR2 YNNKEL (reference sequence). The CDR3 is 16 amino acids. V shed 3 bases, J shed 6 bases, and the junction held 5 bases outside the gene matches. The CDR3 region is CASSQSTSGRSNEQFF. Written as DNA, the CDR3 is TGTGCCAGCAGCCAGTCGACTAGCGGGAGGTCCAATGAGCAGTTCTTC.

The chain has TRBV15 and TRBJ1-2; D uncertain. The V end lost 0 bases, the J end lost 5 bases, and 10 bases lay between the germline ends. CDR3 length: 14 amino acids. Germline CDR1 and CDR2: LNHNV and YYDKDF (reference sequence). The CDR3 coding sequence is TGTGCCACCAGCAGAGATCAAGCGTTGTATGGCTACACCTTC. Its protein is CATSRDQALYGYTF.

The chain couples TRBV2 to TRBJ2-1; TRBD1 matches at 9 bases. Germline V gene data show CDR1 as SNHLY and CDR2 as FYNNEI. The CDR3 length is 17 residues. V lost 4 bases and J lost 8; bases outside the gene matches: 15. The CDR3 DNA sequence: TGTGCCAGCAGTGTCGGGACAGGGATTGGGTTGGGGGATGAGCAGTTCTTC. Translated, it gives CASSVGTGIGLGDEQFF.

This chain uses TRBV9 with TRBJ1-2; D is undetermined. Germline values: CDR1 SGDLS, CDR2 YYNGEE. Deletions cut 1 base from V and 4 bases from J, with 5 bases between. The CDR3 extends over 12 amino acids. The CDR3 DNA reads TGTGCCAGCAGCGTACGGTCCTATGGCTACACCTTC. This encodes CASSVRSYGYTF. The full variable domain, rest sourced from reference TRBV9 and TRBJ1-2, is DSGVTQTPKHLITATGQRVTLRCSPRSGDLSVYWYQQSLDQGLQFLIQYYNGEERAKGNILERFSAQQFPDLHSELNLSSLELGDSALYFCASSVRSYGYTFGSGTRLTVV.

This chain uses TRBV14 with TRBJ2-7, with D possibly being TRBD1 (5 bases). Trimming cost V 1 base and J 3 bases, with 13 bases left between them. This CDR3 region has 15 residues. The germline gives CDR1 SGHDN, CDR2 FVKESK. Here the CDR3 reads CASSQVSGRNYEQYF. CDR3 DNA: TGTGCCAGCAGCCAAGTTTCAGGGCGAAACTACGAGCAGTACTTC.

This sequence joins TRBV10-3 and TRBJ1-1; 7 bases match TRBD1. This CDR3 has 14 residues. After removal of 1 base from V and 5 bases from J, the junction contained 4 bases not matched to a gene. The germline gives CDR1 ENHRY, CDR2 SYGVKD. CDR3 sequence reads: CAISEYPRGTEAFF. The CDR3 DNA is TGTGCCATCAGTGAGTACCCCAGGGGGACTGAAGCTTTCTTT.

The genes are TRBV7-2 and TRBJ2-1; 13 bases map to TRBD2. This CDR3 has 18 amino acids. With 0 bases clipped from V and 4 bases from J, the junction kept 6 bases outside the gene matches. CDR1 is SGHTA and CDR2 is FQGNSA in the germline V gene. For the CDR3, the DNA is TGTGCCAGCAGCTTAGCGCGACTAGCGGGGGGCCTATACAATGAGCAGTTCTTC. Translation gives CASSLARLAGGLYNEQFF.

In its sample, this clone was seen a few times. The chain has TRBV5-1 and TRBJ2-7; possibly TRBD1 for D (5 bases). This CDR3 is 13 amino acids long. Germline V lookup: CDR1 SGHRS, CDR2 YFSETQ. V lost 9 bases to trimming and J lost 0 bases, with 13 bases between them. The CDR3 DNA reads as TGCGCCACACAGGAGAGTCCCTCCTACGAGCAGTACTTC. As protein: CATQESPSYEQYF.

The V gene is TRBV7-2, the J gene TRBJ2-7; 10 bases map to TRBD2. The V segment lost 8 bases and the J segment 5 bases; nucleotides outside the gene matches: 24. The CDR3 totals 19 residues. Germline V gives CDR1 SGHTA, CDR2 FQGNSA. The DNA of the CDR3 is TGTGCCAGCCTGGAGGCAGGGGGGACTAGAGCGGGAGGGCCGGACGAGCAGTACTTC. Its translation: CASLEAGGTRAGGPDEQYF.

This clone was recorded only once. This chain connects TRBV9 to TRBJ2-3, with D possibly being TRBD2 (5 bases). With 4 bases removed from V and 6 bases from J, the gap between germline ends came to 24 bases. The CDR3 length is 17 residues. Looked up from germline, CDR1 is SGDLS and CDR2 is YYNGEE. Here the CDR3 reads CASSTHNLANEGDTQYF. CDR3 DNA sequence: TGTGCCAGCAGCACACATAATCTAGCAAATGAAGGGGATACGCAGTATTTT.

J is TRBJ1-2 and V is TRBV28, with D possibly matching TRBD1 (5 bases). The V end was cut by 2 bases, the J end by 3 bases, with 10 bases between. This CDR3 contains 14 residues. The germline V gene encodes CDR1 MDHEN and CDR2 SYDVKM. CDR3 coding DNA: TGTGCCAGCAGTTTAACGCGGGGGGACTATGGCTACACCTTC. Protein sequence: CASSLTRGDYGYTF.

The chain combines TRBV3-1 (or the pseudogene TRBV3-2) with TRBJ1-5; tentative D call: TRBD1 (5 bases). Germline V gives CDR1 LGHDT, CDR2 YNNKEL (reference sequence). This CDR3 comprises 14 residues. Trimming removed 5 bases from V and 0 bases from J, with 8 bases in between. CDR3 nucleotides: TGTGCCAGCAGCGTACAGGTTAGCAATCAGCCCCAGCATTTT. Residues: CASSVQVSNQPQHF.

The V and J genes are TRBV15 and TRBJ2-5, with 8 bases fitting TRBD1. CDR1 LNHNV and CDR2 YYDKDF come from the germline V gene (reference sequence). The CDR3 spans 21 residues. J was trimmed by 1 base and V by 1 base; bases with no gene match: 20. CDR3 DNA: TGTGCCACCAGCAGAGGTAATAACAGGGGGGTTGCTTGGAGACTCCAAGAGACCCAGTACTTC. This translates into CATSRGNNRGVAWRLQETQYF.

V and J are TRBV3-1 (or the pseudogene TRBV3-2) and TRBJ2-3; D might be TRBD2 (6 bases). The CDR3 is made up of 13 amino acids. V was clipped by 4 bases and J by 8 bases, with 13 bases between them. The germline V gene encodes CDR1 LGHDT and CDR2 YNNKEL (reference sequence). CDR3: CASSPQLASTQYF. DNA for the CDR3: TGTGCCAGCAGCCCTCAACTAGCCAGTACGCAGTATTTT.

V usage is TRBV9 and J usage is TRBJ2-1, with D perhaps matching TRBD2 (6 bases). The length of the CDR3 is 17 residues. Trimming stripped 4 bases from V and 4 bases from J, with 21 bases between. Looked up from germline, CDR1 is SGDLS and CDR2 is YYNGEE. The DNA for the CDR3 is TGTGCCAGCAGCCCCCGAAGGGGCGGGGAGAAATACAATGAGCAGTTCTTC. It codes for CASSPRRGGEKYNEQFF.

This chain uses TRBV19 with TRBJ1-6; 7 positions agree with TRBD1. V dropped 5 bases and J dropped 10; count of bases not matched to a gene: 8. There are 14 residues in the CDR3. Germline CDR1 is LNHDA and CDR2 is SQIVND (reference sequence). For the CDR3, the DNA is TGTGCCAGTAGTCGACAGGGTGGGTACTCACCCCTCCACTTT. This encodes CASSRQGGYSPLHF.

The chain joins TRBV28 to TRBJ2-2; no definite D call. V was cut by 7 bases and J by 1 base, with 13 bases left in between. From germline, CDR1 is MDHEN and CDR2 SYDVKM. The CDR3 length is 15 residues. CDR3 sequence (DNA): TGTGCCAGCACCGTCGGTCTTTTGAACACCGGGGAGCTGTTTTTT. Amino acid sequence: CASTVGLLNTGELFF.